This TCR beta chain was profiled in a study of human T cells and chemical hapten exposure. Each CDR3 protein gets one entry after TCRdb re-called the RACE reads with MiXCR. Of 350,000 or so distinct CDR3 sequences in the sample, about 7% were seen once. Time point specified: patch test 1, 2 weeks after DPC sensitization. Treatment indicated: therapeutic diphenylcyclopropenone sensitization with weekly scalp DPC. The sample consisted of whole blood, taken in connection with sensitization to the hapten diphenylcyclopropenone (DPC). This TCR was sampled from a woman aged 18-29 years with alopecia areata. Some clones in this sample may be carry-over from other donors' samples.

Here the CDR3 DNA reads TGCAGTGCTAGGGAAGTCCAAGAGACCCAGTACTTC. Its protein is CSAREVQETQYF. The rearrangement joins TRBV20-1 to TRBJ2-5; D remains unclear. The CDR3 contains 12 residues. CDR1 is DFQATT, CDR2 SNEGSKA, per germline (reference sequence). V was trimmed by 3 bases and J by 1 base, leaving 6 bases between them.